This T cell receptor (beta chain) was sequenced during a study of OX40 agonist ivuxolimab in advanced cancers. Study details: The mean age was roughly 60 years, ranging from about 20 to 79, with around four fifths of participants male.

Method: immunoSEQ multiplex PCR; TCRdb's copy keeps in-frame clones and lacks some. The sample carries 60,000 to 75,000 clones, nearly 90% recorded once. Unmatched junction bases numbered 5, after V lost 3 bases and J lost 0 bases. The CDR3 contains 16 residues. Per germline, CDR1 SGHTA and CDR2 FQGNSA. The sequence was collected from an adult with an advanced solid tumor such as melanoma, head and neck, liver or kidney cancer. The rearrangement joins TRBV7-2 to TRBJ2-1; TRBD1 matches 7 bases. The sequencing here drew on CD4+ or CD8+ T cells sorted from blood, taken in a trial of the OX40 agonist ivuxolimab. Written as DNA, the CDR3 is TGTGCCAGCAGCTTTGCAGGGGGTTTCTCCTACAATGAGCAGTTCTTC. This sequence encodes CASSFAGGFSYNEQFF. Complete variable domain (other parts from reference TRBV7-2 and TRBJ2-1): GAGVSQSPSNKVTEKGKDVELRCDPISGHTALYWYRQSLGQGLEFLIYFQGNSAPDKSGLPSDRFSAERTGGSVSTLTIQRTQQEDSAVYLCASSFAGGFSYNEQFFGPGTRLTVL.